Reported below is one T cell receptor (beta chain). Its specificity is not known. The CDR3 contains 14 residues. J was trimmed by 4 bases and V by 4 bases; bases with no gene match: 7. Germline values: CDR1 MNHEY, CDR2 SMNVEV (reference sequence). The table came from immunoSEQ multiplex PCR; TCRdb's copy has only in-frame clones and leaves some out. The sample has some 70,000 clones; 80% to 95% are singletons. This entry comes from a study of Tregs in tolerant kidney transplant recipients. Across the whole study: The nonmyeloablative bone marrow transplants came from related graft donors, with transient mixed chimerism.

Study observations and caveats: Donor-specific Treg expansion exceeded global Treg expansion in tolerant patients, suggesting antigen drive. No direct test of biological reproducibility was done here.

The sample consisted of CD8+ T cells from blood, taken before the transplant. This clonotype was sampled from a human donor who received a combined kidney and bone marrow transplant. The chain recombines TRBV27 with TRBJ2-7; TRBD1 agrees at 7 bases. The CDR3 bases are TGTGCCAGCAGTTCCTCCGGGACAGAGTACGAGCAGTACTTC. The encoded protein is CASSSSGTEYEQYF.